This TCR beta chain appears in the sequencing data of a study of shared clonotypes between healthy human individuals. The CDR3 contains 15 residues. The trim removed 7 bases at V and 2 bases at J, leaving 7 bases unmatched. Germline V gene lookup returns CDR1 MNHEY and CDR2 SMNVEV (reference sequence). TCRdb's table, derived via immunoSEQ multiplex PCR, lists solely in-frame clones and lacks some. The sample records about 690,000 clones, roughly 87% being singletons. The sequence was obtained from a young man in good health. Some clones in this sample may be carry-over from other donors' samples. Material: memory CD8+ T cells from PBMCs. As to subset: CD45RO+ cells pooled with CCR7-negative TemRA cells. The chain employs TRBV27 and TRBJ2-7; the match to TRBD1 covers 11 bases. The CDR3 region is CASTYRDRGAYEQYF. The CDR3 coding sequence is TGTGCCAGCACCTACCGGGACAGGGGGGCCTACGAGCAGTACTTC.